A selection of T cell receptor beta chains follows, all from one sample in a study of T cells in Graves' hyperthyroidism and ophthalmopathy. TCRdb re-called the multiplex PCR reads with MiXCR, one entry per CDR3 protein. Seen here are around 450,000 distinct CDR3 sequences, 15% to 17% observed once, and the top ten hold almost 8%. Sequenced input: blood. Source of these receptors: a young woman with Graves' hyperthyroidism. Both conserved end residues are part of each CDR3. The order of the fields is J gene, D gene, V gene, clone size, CDR3 DNA, CDR3 protein. A D gene is named only where the DNA matches it firmly. Clone size, where shown, is once, few, many, or a class for clones that have expanded.

TRBJ2-7,TRBD1,TRBV20-1,few,TGCAGTGCTTCCCCCGGGACAGGGGAGGTCGAGCAGTACTTC,CSASPGTGEVEQYF
TRBJ1-3,NA,TRBV11-2,many,TGTGCCAGCAGCTTCCCCGTCGGAAACACCATATATTTT,CASSFPVGNTIYF
TRBJ2-3,TRBD2,TRBV6-2/TRBV6-3,many,TGTGCCAGCAGTCGGACTAGCGGGGCCTCAGATACGCAGTATTTT,CASSRTSGASDTQYF
TRBJ1-5,NA,TRBV19,NA,TGTGCCAGTACGACCGGGCCGGGCAATCAGCCCCAGCATTTT,CASTTGPGNQPQHF
TRBJ1-1,NA,TRBV19,NA,TGTGCCAGTAGGGATAATGAAGCTTTCTTT,CASRDNEAFF
TRBJ1-2,NA,TRBV20-1,many,TGCAGTGCCCCGGCAGGGGCTGATGGCTACACCTTC,CSAPAGADGYTF
TRBJ2-3,NA,TRBV6-2/TRBV6-3,many,TGTGCCAGCAGTGACTACAGGGAGTCAGATACGCAGTATTTT,CASSDYRESDTQYF
TRBJ2-1,TRBD2,TRBV6-1,many,TGTGCCAGCAGTCGGACTAGCGGGGGGAACAATGAGCAGTTCTTC,CASSRTSGGNNEQFF
TRBJ1-3,NA,TRBV30,NA,TGTGCCTGGAGTGTAAGGCCTCATTTCTCTGGAAACACCATATATTTT,CAWSVRPHFSGNTIYF
TRBJ1-5,TRBD1,TRBV4-2,few,TGTGCCAGCAGCAACCAGGGACAGCCCAATCAGCCCCAGCATTTT,CASSNQGQPNQPQHF
TRBJ2-3,NA,TRBV2,NA,TGTGCCAGCAGTGAGCGAGCGACCCCTCCCACAGATACGCAGTATTTT,CASSERATPPTDTQYF
TRBJ1-1,NA,TRBV6-1,NA,TGTGCCAGCAGGCGGCAGGTTCACACTGAAGCTTTCTTT,CASRRQVHTEAFF
TRBJ1-2,NA,TRBV5-5,many,TGTGCCAGCAGCTTGAGCAGGGAGTGGGGCTACACCTTC,CASSLSREWGYTF
TRBJ2-1,TRBD2,TRBV20-1,medium-sized,TGCAGTGCCGGGGGGGAGAGCGCCTACAATGAGCAGTTCTTC,CSAGGESAYNEQFF
TRBJ2-1,TRBD2,TRBV6-6,NA,TGTGCCAGCAGTTACTCCCCGACTAGCGGGTTATACAATGAGCAGTTCTTC,CASSYSPTSGLYNEQFF
TRBJ2-3,NA,TRBV7-2,many,TGTGCCAGCAGCTTAGCGTTAACAGGGTGGGCCACAGATACGCAGTATTTT,CASSLALTGWATDTQYF
TRBJ2-2,NA,TRBV28,many,TGTGCCAGCAGTTTGGTTGGGGAGCTGTTTTTT,CASSLVGELFF
TRBJ1-4,NA,TRBV4-1,few,TGCGCCAGCAGCCAATGGAGGGGAGAAAAACTGTTTTTT,CASSQWRGEKLFF
TRBJ2-5,TRBD1,TRBV28,many,TGTGCCAGCAGTCCCCGGGACAGGGACCAAGAGACCCAGTACTTC,CASSPRDRDQETQYF
TRBJ2-1,NA,TRBV7-9,many,TGTGCCAGCTCCACTTTCCAGTCCAATGAGCAGTTCTTC,CASSTFQSNEQFF